This T cell receptor beta chain was identified during a study of human T cells and chemical hapten exposure (dated by TCRdb to about 2021). In terms of the full investigation: For sensitization, 2% DPC in acetone was applied to an approximately 2 cm by approximately 2 cm area of upper inner arm skin. Alopecia areata with under or over 50% scalp involvement, alopecia totalis and alopecia universalis were represented in the patient cohort, which was mostly female. Libraries were pooled for sequencing, and per-sample TCR yields varied mainly because of small differences in library volumes within the pool. For TCR sequencing, blood came from 25 to 35 alopecia patients at anywhere from one to four time points (pre-sensitization, 2, 6 and 24 weeks). Blood was sampled from patients pre-sensitization (week 0) and at 2, 6 and about 24 weeks after DPC sensitization. The study tracked peripheral blood TCR repertoire changes in vivo during primary and secondary sensitization to the hapten diphenylcyclopropenone (DPC) in alopecia patients. Patch testing on the upper back used Finn chambers containing 0.01% DPC, with scoring done after 6 days according to International Contact Dermatitis Research Group standards. Throughout the approximately 25-week study period, patients were also given weekly therapeutic DPC doses on the scalp. Broad study findings and their caveats: The number of PT1 expanded TCRs positively correlated with patch test score, significant at thresholds 8, 16 and 32 but not 4. Repeated subsampling changed both the strength of the expansion versus patch-test correlation and the threshold at which the correlation became significant. Compared with pre-sensitization or healthy control sets, expanded TCRs formed significantly more large CDR3 similarity clusters, which is consistent with antigen-driven responses. Because every patient had alopecia, a presumed autoimmune disease, the patients' immune response might differ from that of healthy individuals. No change with DPC sensitization was found in the number of TCRs above 1 in 1000 frequency, and no evidence of global repertoire structure alterations was found.

This specimen's time point label, per the study, means: patch test 2, 6 weeks after DPC sensitization. The treatment or condition label here, explained by the study, means: therapeutic diphenylcyclopropenone sensitization with weekly scalp DPC. At each patch-test visit, blood was drawn before the patch test was applied. Patients were eligible if aged 18 to 70, diagnosed with alopecia and judged suitable for DPC therapy, and pregnant patients were excluded. Total RNA was extracted from unfractionated whole blood that had been collected in Tempus Blood RNA tubes. Libraries were prepared through RACE. Sequencing relied on a NextSeq 500. During library preparation, unique molecular identifiers were attached to individual cDNA molecules so that TCRs could be counted in a quantitative, reproducible way. Both TCR alpha and TCR beta chains were sequenced from each blood RNA sample. In the authors' own workflow: Samples had a median of roughly 87,000 TCRs, with a range from roughly 20,000 to 700,000. The Decombinator software suite was used to annotate the V, J and CDR3 of the TCR reads. To make PS versus PT1 abundance plots, every sample was subsampled to the same number of TCRs (28,000). Expanded TCRs were defined as absent before sensitization and observed at least eight times at the 2-week time point. Using fastp trimming at Q25 and MiXCR clonotype assembly, TCRdb reanalyzed the public sequencing data and kept in-frame beta chains. Rows merge per CDR3 protein into single entries with the most common DNA and genes. TCRdb, not the original authors, processed these V and J calls. The sample includes about 140,000 distinct CDR3 sequences, with 10% to 15% observed a single time. The ten largest clonotypes hold approximately 1.3% of the sample.

This clonotype has at least ten counts. Its antigen is not yet known. Qualities for individual bases were not recorded, and no much larger clone is one base off. Trimming takes 5 bases from V and 6 bases from J, and the germline ends sit 19 bases apart. The CDR3 holds 16 amino acids from the cysteine to the phenylalanine. This entry keeps only the CDR3 DNA: 48 bases, framed from base 1. The germline V gene (reference sequence) yields SEHNR for CDR1 and FQNEAQ for CDR2. The starting material was whole blood, obtained in connection with sensitization to the hapten diphenylcyclopropenone (DPC). This sequence was found in a woman aged 45-65 years with alopecia areata. Some clones in this sample may be carry-over from other donors' samples. In this chain, TRBV7-9 is recombined with TRBJ2-2; the D region may be TRBD1 or TRBD2, each matching 5 bases equally. The sequenced DNA is TGTGCCAGCAGCAGGACACCTCCCCGCGGGTCCGGGGAGCTGTTTTTT. It codes for CASSRTPPRGSGELFF. The CDR3 plus the reference TRBV7-9 and TRBJ2-2 genes for the other parts give the full variable domain: DTGVSQNPRHKITKRGQNVTFRCDPISEHNRLYWYRQTLGQGPEFLTYFQNEAQLEKSRLLSDRFSAERPKGSFSTLEIQRTEQGDSAMYLCASSRTPPRGSGELFFGEGSRLTVL.